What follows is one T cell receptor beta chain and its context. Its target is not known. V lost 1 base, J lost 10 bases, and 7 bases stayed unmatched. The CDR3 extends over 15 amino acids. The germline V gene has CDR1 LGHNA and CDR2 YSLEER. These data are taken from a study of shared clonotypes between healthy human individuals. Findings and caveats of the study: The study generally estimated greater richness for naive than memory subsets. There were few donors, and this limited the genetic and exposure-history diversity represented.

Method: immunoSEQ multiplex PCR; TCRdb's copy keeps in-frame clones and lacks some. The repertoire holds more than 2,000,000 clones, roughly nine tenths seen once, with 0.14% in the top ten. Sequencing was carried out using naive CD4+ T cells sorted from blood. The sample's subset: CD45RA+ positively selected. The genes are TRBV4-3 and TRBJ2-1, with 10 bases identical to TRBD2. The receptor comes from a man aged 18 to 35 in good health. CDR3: CASSQASGRWEEQFF. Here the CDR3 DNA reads TGCGCCAGCAGCCAAGCTAGCGGGAGATGGGAGGAGCAGTTCTTC.